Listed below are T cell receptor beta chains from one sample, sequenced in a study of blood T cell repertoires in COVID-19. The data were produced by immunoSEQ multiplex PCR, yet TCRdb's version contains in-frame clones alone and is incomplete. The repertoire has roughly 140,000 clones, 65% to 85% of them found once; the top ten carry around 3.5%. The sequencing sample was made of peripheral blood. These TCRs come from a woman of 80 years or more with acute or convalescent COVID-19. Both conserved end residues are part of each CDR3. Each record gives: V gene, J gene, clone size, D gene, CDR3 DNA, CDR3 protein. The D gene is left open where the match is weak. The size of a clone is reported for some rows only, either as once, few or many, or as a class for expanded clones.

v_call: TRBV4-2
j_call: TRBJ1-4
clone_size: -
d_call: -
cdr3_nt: TGTGCCAGCAGCCAAGATGGGGGGTTCAATGAAAAACTGTTTTTT
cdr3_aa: CASSQDGGFNEKLFF

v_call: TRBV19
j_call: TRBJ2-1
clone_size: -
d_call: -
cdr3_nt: TGTGCCAGTAGTTCCACGAGACTTAGCTCCTACAATGAGCAGTTCTTC
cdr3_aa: CASSSTRLSSYNEQFF

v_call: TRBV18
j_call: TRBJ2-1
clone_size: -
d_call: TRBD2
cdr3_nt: TGTGCCAGCTCCCTTAGCGGGGGTGAGTACAATGAGCAGTTCTTC
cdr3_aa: CASSLSGGEYNEQFF

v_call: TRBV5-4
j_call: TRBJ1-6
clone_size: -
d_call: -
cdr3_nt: TGTGCCAGCAGCTTGGTGTCGGGGGGTTCTAATTCACCCCTCCACTTT
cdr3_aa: CASSLVSGGSNSPLHF

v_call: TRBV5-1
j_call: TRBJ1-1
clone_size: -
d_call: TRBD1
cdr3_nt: TGCGCCAGCAGCTTAGGACAGGGGAAGAACACTGAAGCTTTCTTT
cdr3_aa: CASSLGQGKNTEAFF

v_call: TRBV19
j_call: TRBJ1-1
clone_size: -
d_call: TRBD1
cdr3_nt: TGTGCCAGTAGTCCGACAGGGGCGCGCAAGAACACTGAAGCTTTCTTT
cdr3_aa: CASSPTGARKNTEAFF

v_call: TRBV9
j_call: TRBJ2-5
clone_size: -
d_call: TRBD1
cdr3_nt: TGTGCCAGCAGCAAAGGACACGGACAGGGCTCACAAGAGACCCAGTACTTC
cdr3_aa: CASSKGHGQGSQETQYF

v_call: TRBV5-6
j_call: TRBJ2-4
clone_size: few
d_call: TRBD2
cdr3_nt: TGTGCCAGCAGCTTGGAGAGACTAGCGGGAGTTATAAACATTCAGTACTTC
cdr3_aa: CASSLERLAGVINIQYF

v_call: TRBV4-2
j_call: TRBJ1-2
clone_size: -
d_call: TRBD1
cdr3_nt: TGTGCCAGCAGCCAAGATCCTGGGACAGGGGGCTATGGCTACACCTTC
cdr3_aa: CASSQDPGTGGYGYTF

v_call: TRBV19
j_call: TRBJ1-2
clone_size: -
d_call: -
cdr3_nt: TGTGCCAGTAGTGGGAGGGATACCTATGGCTACACCTTC
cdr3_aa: CASSGRDTYGYTF

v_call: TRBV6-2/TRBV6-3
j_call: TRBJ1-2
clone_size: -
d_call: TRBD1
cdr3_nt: TGTGCCAGCAGTTTACAGGGGGCCTATGGCTACACCTTC
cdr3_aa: CASSLQGAYGYTF

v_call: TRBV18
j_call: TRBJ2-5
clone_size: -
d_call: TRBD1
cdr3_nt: TGTGCCAGCTCACTCGGACAGGGACTTTTTCAAGAGACCCAGTACTTC
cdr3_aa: CASSLGQGLFQETQYF

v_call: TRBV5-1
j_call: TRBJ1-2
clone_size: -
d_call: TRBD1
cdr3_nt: TGCGCCAGCAGCCTACTGGGACAGAACCTTTATGGCTACACCTTC
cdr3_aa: CASSLLGQNLYGYTF

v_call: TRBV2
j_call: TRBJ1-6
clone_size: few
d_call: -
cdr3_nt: TGTGCCAGCAGTGAACTTCCAGGGGTTAATTCGGCCCTCCACTTT
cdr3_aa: CASSELPGVNSALHF

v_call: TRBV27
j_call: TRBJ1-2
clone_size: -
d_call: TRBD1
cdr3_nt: TGTGCCAGCAGGGGGACAGGGAGGTTTGGCTACACCTTC
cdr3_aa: CASRGTGRFGYTF

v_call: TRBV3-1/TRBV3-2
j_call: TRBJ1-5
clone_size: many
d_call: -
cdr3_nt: TGTGCCAGCAGCCCCCACCCAGGGGACAATCAGCCCCAGCATTTT
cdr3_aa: CASSPHPGDNQPQHF

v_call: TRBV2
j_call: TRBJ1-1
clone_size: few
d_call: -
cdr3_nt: TGTGCCAGCAAGGGTACGGGGAGTTCAGGCACTGAAGCTTTCTTT
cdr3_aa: CASKGTGSSGTEAFF

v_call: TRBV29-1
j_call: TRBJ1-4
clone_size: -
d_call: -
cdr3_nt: TGCAGCGTCCCGGACAGTGCAACTAATGAAAAACTGTTTTTT
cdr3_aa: CSVPDSATNEKLFF

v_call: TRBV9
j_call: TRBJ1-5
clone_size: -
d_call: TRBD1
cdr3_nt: TGTGCCAGCAGCGTAGAGCAGGGGGGTGAGCCCCAGCATTTT
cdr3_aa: CASSVEQGGEPQHF

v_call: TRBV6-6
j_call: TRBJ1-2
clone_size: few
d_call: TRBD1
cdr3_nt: TGTGCCAGCAGCCCGGACAGGAATGGCTACACCTTC
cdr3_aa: CASSPDRNGYTF

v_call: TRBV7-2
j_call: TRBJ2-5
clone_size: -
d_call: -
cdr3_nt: TGTGCCAGCAGCTTAGATCGGACAGTTGTGACCCAGTACTTC
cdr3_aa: CASSLDRTVVTQYF

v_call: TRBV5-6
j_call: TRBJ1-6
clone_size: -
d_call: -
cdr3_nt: TGTGCCAGCAGCTTGGAACAGGGATTCTCACCCCTCCACTTT
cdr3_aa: CASSLEQGFSPLHF

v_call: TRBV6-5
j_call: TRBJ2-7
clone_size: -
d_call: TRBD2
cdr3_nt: TGTGCCAGCAGTATGCCGGGGGGAACGTACGAGCAGTACTTC
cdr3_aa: CASSMPGGTYEQYF

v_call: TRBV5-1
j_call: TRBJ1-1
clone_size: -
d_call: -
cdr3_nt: TGCGCCAGCAGTACTGCGGCTATGAACACTGAAGCTTTCTTT
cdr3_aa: CASSTAAMNTEAFF

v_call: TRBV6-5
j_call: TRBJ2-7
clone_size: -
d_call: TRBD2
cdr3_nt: TGTGCCAGCAGATACGGGACTAGCGAGTCCTACGAGCAGTACTTC
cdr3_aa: CASRYGTSESYEQYF

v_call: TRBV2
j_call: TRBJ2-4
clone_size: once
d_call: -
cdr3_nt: TGTGCCAGCAGTGGGGGACACATGAAAAACATTCAGTACTTC
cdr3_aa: CASSGGHMKNIQYF

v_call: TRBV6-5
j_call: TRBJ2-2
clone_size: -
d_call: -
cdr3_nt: TGTGCCAGCAGTTACTCGAATAACGGGGGTGCCGGGGAGCTGTTTTTT
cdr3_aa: CASSYSNNGGAGELFF

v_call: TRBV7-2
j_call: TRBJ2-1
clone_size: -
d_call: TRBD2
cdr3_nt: TGTGCCAGCAGCCCTTCCCTCGGGACTAGGGGTGAAGAGCAGTTCTTC
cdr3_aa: CASSPSLGTRGEEQFF

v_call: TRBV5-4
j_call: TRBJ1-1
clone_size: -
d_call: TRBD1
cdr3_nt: TGTGCCAGCGCCTTGGAACAGGGGTTAGGCACTGAAGCTTTCTTT
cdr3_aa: CASALEQGLGTEAFF

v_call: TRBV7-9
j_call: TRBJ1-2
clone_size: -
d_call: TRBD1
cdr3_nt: TGTGCCAGCAGTCCACAGACAGGGCTGTTCGGCTACACCTTC
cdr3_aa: CASSPQTGLFGYTF

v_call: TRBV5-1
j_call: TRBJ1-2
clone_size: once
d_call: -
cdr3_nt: TGCGCCAGCAGCCCCTTCGGACAGAGTGCTAACTATGGCTACACCTTC
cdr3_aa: CASSPFGQSANYGYTF

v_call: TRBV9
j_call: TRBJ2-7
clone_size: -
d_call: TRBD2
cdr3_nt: TGTGCCAGCAGCGTAGGGGGACTAGCGGGTGGCTACGAGCAGTACTTC
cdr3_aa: CASSVGGLAGGYEQYF

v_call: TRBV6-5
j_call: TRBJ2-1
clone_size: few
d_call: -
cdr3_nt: TGTGCCAGCAGGGGGAGACCCTACAATGAGCAGTTCTTC
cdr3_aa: CASRGRPYNEQFF

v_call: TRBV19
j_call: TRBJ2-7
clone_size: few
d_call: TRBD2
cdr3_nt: TGTGCCAGTAGTACTCAGCGGGGGAGCTCCTACGAGCAGTACTTC
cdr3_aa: CASSTQRGSSYEQYF

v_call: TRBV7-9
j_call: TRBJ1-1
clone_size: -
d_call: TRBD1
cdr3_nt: TGTGCCAGCAGCCGAGGACAGGGGGAAACTGAAGCTTTCTTT
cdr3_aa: CASSRGQGETEAFF

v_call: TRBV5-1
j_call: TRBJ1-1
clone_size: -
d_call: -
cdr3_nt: TGCGCCAGCAGCCGCTCCGGCCCGACGGGAAACACTGAAGCTTTCTTT
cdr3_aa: CASSRSGPTGNTEAFF

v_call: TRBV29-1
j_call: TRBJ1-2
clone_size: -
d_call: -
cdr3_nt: TGCAGCGTTGGAAAACTCAGGGAAGAGAACGGCTACACCTTC
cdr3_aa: CSVGKLREENGYTF